Below, 20 T cell receptor beta chains from the same sample are listed, as sequenced in a study of cytomegalovirus exposure and HLA in healthy donors. Amplification used 60 Vbeta primers and 13 Jbeta primers. Generated by immunoSEQ multiplex PCR, the TCRdb table keeps only in-frame clones and is missing some. The sample shows about 160,000 clones, around 80% of them seen only once. What was sequenced was PBMCs. The receptor source for this set is a male donor in good health and CMV-seronegative.

The chain links TRBV28 to TRBJ2-1; perhaps TRBD1 as D (5 bases). CDR1 and CDR2 from the germline V gene are MDHEN and SYDVKM. The CDR3 consists of 12 residues. V was trimmed by 2 bases and J by 7 bases, leaving 6 bases between them. The CDR3 sequence: CASSLQGNEQFF. The CDR3 region has the DNA TGTGCCAGCAGTTTACAGGGAAATGAGCAGTTCTTC. The whole variable domain, remainder taken from reference TRBV28 and TRBJ2-1, is DVKVTQSSRYLVKRTGEKVFLECVQDMDHENMFWYRQDPGLGLRLIYFSYDVKMKEKGDIPEGYSVSREKKERFSLILESASTNQTSMYLCASSLQGNEQFFGPGTRLTVL.

V usage is TRBV2 and J usage is TRBJ2-7; D unclear. V lost 7 bases and J lost 2, with 15 bases in between. The CDR3 spans 14 residues. Per germline, CDR1 SNHLY and CDR2 FYNNEI. For the CDR3, the DNA is TGTGCCAGCAAATTGGCAGGCGAAACCTACGAGCAGTACTTC. It encodes CASKLAGETYEQYF.

The CDR3 coding sequence is TGTGCCAGCAGCAAATCTAGCGGGCCGAGGAGCTCCTACGAGCAGTACTTC. Translating gives CASSKSSGPRSSYEQYF. The chain uses TRBV21-1 and TRBJ2-7; the DNA was not compared with TRBD2, the D call given in the table. TRBV21-1 represents a pseudogene. There are 17 residues in the CDR3.

J is TRBJ1-1 and V is TRBV5-1; no clear D gene. The CDR3 is 14 residues long. The V and J ends lost 0 bases and 1 base respectively, with 7 bases between them. In germline, CDR1 is SGHRS, CDR2 YFSETQ. The CDR3 spells CASSLGQENTEAFF. The CDR3 DNA sequence: TGCGCCAGCAGCTTGGGGCAGGAGAACACTGAAGCTTTCTTT. Full variable domain (rest looked up from reference TRBV5-1 and TRBJ1-1): KAGVTQTPRYLIKTRGQQVTLSCSPISGHRSVSWYQQTPGQGLQFLFEYFSETQRNKGNFPGRFSGRQFSNSRSEMNVSTLELGDSALYLCASSLGQENTEAFFGQGTRLTVV.

This clone was observed a few times. The chain couples TRBV29-1 to TRBJ2-1; 12 positions match TRBD1. The CDR3 sequence is 14 residues long. With 7 bases clipped from V and 9 bases from J, the junction kept 10 bases outside the gene matches. Germline V lookup: CDR1 SQVTM, CDR2 ANQGSEA. Here the CDR3 reads CSARTGTGGGEQFF. CDR3 bases: TGCAGCGCCCGAACTGGGACAGGGGGCGGTGAGCAGTTCTTC.

Worth noting for this clone: The sample has other DNA sequences that encode this CDR3 too. The V and J genes are TRBV27 and TRBJ1-2, with 7 bases identical to TRBD1. CDR3 length equals 13 residues. The trim removed 3 bases at V and 4 bases at J, leaving 2 bases unmatched. CDR1 and CDR2 from the germline V gene are MNHEY and SMNVEV (reference sequence). As DNA, the CDR3 is TGTGCCAGCAGTTTGACAGGGAGCTATGGCTACACCTTC. Its protein is CASSLTGSYGYTF.

The V gene is TRBV2, the J gene TRBJ2-7; weak D call: TRBD2 (5 bases). The CDR3 is 12 amino acids. Trimming shortened V by 7 bases and J by 6 bases, and 13 bases separated the two germline ends. Germline V CDR1 and CDR2: SNHLY, FYNNEI. CDR3 nucleotide sequence: TGTGCCAGCATGCGGGCTGGAGGCGAGCAGTACTTC. It translates to CASMRAGGEQYF.

This clone was observed a single time. This chain joins TRBV27 and TRBJ2-1; the match to TRBD2 covers 12 bases. Germline CDR1 MNHEY, CDR2 SMNVEV (reference sequence). CDR3 size: 15 residues. The V segment lost 8 bases and the J segment 7 bases; nucleotides outside the gene matches: 9. For the CDR3, the DNA is TGTGCCAGCGGATATCTAGCGGGAGGGCGAAATGAGCAGTTCTTC. This translates into CASGYLAGGRNEQFF.

This clone was picked up a small number of times. This chain joins TRBV13 and TRBJ2-7; D possibly corresponds to TRBD2 (6 bases). The V and J ends lost 1 base and 4 bases respectively, with 11 bases between them. Per germline, CDR1 PRHDT and CDR2 FYEKMQ (reference sequence). The length of the CDR3 is 14 residues. In DNA, the CDR3 is TGTGCCAGCAGCTTAGTGGGACTCAGATACGAGCAGTACTTC. Translated: CASSLVGLRYEQYF. Full variable domain (missing parts from reference TRBV13 and TRBJ2-7): AAGVIQSPRHLIKEKRETATLKCYPIPRHDTVYWYQQGPGQDPQFLISFYEKMQSDKGSIPDRFSAQQFSDYHSELNMSSLELGDSALYFCASSLVGLRYEQYFGPGTRLTVT.

The chain uses TRBV6-1 and TRBJ1-1, with TRBD1 matching 7 bases. V was clipped by 6 bases and J by 6 bases; unmatched bases: 10. Per the germline V gene, CDR1 is MNHNS and CDR2 is SASEGT. The CDR3 is 14 amino acids. In nucleotides, the CDR3 is TGTGCCAGCAGGAACAGGGGTAATGTCGCTGAAGCTTTCTTT. This encodes CASRNRGNVAEAFF.

The chain links TRBV4-1 to TRBJ2-3, with TRBD2 identical over 8 bases. This CDR3 comprises 16 residues. V trimming: 0 bases; J trimming: 0 bases; junction bases outside the gene matches: 2. Germline CDR1 MGHRA, CDR2 YSYEKL. CDR3 sequence: CASSQEGLVSTDTQYF. The CDR3 DNA sequence: TGCGCCAGCAGCCAAGAGGGACTAGTCAGCACAGATACGCAGTATTTT.

The V call is TRBV21-1, the J call TRBJ2-1; whether TRBD1, the table's D call, matches the DNA was not checked. TRBV21-1 is designated a pseudogene. This CDR3 is 16 amino acids long. The CDR3 nucleotides are TGTGCCAGCAGCAGCCCAGGGGGTCGCTCCTACAATGAGCAGTTCTTC. It yields the protein CASSSPGGRSYNEQFF.

The chain links TRBV4-1 to TRBJ1-5; the match to TRBD1 covers 9 bases. Trimming cost V 3 bases and J 10 bases; bases outside gene matches: 4. The CDR3 consists of 13 residues. The germline V gene encodes CDR1 MGHRA and CDR2 YSYEKL. The CDR3 bases are TGCGCCAGCAGCCACGGGACAGGGAGACCCCAGCATTTT. Translated: CASSHGTGRPQHF.

The V call is TRBV5-1, the J call TRBJ2-7; 8 bases fit TRBD2. Looked up from germline, CDR1 is SGHRS and CDR2 is YFSETQ. The CDR3 is made up of 16 amino acids. The junction had 6 bases not matched to a gene; V was cut back by 0 bases and J by 1 base. The CDR3 is CASSLGATGGSYEQYF. DNA for the CDR3: TGCGCCAGCAGCTTGGGAGCGACGGGGGGGTCCTACGAGCAGTACTTC.

This clone showed up just once. V usage is TRBV14 and J usage is TRBJ1-3, with D perhaps TRBD1 (6 bases). V shed 5 bases and J shed 0 bases, with 11 bases lying between them. This CDR3 spans 15 amino acids. The V gene's germline CDR1 is SGHDN and CDR2 FVKESK. CDR3: CASSAQGVSGNTIYF. As DNA, the CDR3 is TGTGCCAGCAGCGCACAGGGTGTCTCTGGAAACACCATATATTTT.

V usage is TRBV27 and J usage is TRBJ1-5; tentatively, D is TRBD1 (5 bases). This CDR3 has 14 amino acids. V lost 3 bases and J lost 7, with 13 bases in between. CDR1 and CDR2 from the germline V gene are MNHEY and SMNVEV (reference sequence). CDR3 loop: CASSLGGRRQPQHF. The CDR3 DNA follows: TGTGCCAGCAGTTTGGGGGGGAGGAGGCAGCCCCAGCATTTT.

The chain combines TRBV19 with TRBJ1-2; 8 bases are shared with TRBD1. Germline assignment: CDR1 LNHDA and CDR2 SQIVND (reference sequence). The CDR3 sequence is 18 residues long. Trimming took 4 bases from V and 6 from J; bases not matched to a gene: 19. In DNA form, the CDR3 reads TGTGCCAGTAGTAAGAGGGGGCGGACAGGGCAATTTGGTGATGGCTACACCTTC. Amino acid sequence: CASSKRGRTGQFGDGYTF.

The chain recombines TRBV5-1 with TRBJ2-1; 10 nucleotides align to TRBD2. The CDR3 extends over 18 amino acids. The germline V gene encodes CDR1 SGHRS and CDR2 YFSETQ. V gave up 1 base and J gave up 0 bases; unmatched junction bases: 7. The CDR3 reads CASSLFGASGSSYNEQFF. CDR3 coding DNA: TGCGCCAGCAGCTTGTTCGGGGCTAGCGGGAGCTCCTACAATGAGCAGTTCTTC.

The rearrangement joins TRBV29-1 to TRBJ1-1; a weak D match, TRBD1 (5 bases). This CDR3 is built from 13 residues. Germline V CDR1 and CDR2: SQVTM, ANQGSEA. Trimming shortened V by 6 bases and J by 0 bases, and 11 bases separated the two germline ends. The CDR3 loop reads CSVSDTVNTEAFF. The CDR3 bases are TGCAGCGTCTCGGACACCGTGAACACTGAAGCTTTCTTT. Variable domain in full (rest from reference TRBV29-1 and TRBJ1-1): SAVISQKPSRDICQRGTSLTIQCQVDSQVTMMFWYRQQPGQSLTLIATANQGSEATYESGFVIDKFPISRPNLTFSTLTVSNMSPEDSSIYLCSVSDTVNTEAFFGQGTRLTVV.

The CDR3 DNA reads TGTGCCAGTACAAAAGTCCCGGGACAGGGGTGGCCTGAAGCTTTCTTT. Translated: CASTKVPGQGWPEAFF. The chain uses TRBV19 and TRBJ1-1, with 10 bases identical to TRBD1. This CDR3 has 16 residues. V was clipped by 7 bases and J by 6 bases; unmatched bases: 14. CDR1 and CDR2 from the germline V gene are LNHDA and SQIVND (reference sequence). The entire variable domain, with the rest obtained from reference TRBV19 and TRBJ1-1, is as follows: DGGITQSPKYLFRKEGQNVTLSCEQNLNHDAMYWYRQDPGQGLRLIYYSQIVNDFQKGDIAEGYSVSREKKESFPLTVTSAQKNPTAFYLCASTKVPGQGWPEAFFGQGTRLTVV.